These T cell receptor beta chains were read from a single sample in a study of T cell repertoires in ileal Crohn's disease. TCRdb's table, derived via immunoSEQ multiplex PCR, lists solely in-frame clones and lacks some. Altogether roughly 1,500 clones are present, 60% to 80% being singletons, with the ten largest covering about a third. The sample was ileal tissue. These receptor sequences come from an adult with Crohn's disease. Each CDR3 is given with its conserved first and last residue. The order of the fields is D gene, J gene, clone size, V gene, CDR3 DNA, CDR3 protein. D genes are given only for firm matches. The listing skips clone size in some rows; elsewhere it reads once, few, many or a size class.

D: -; J: TRBJ1-1; size: -; V: TRBV4-3; DNA: TGCGCCAGCAGCCAAGATCGTAGGGGATCCACTGAAGCTTTCTTT; CDR3: CASSQDRRGSTEAFF
D: TRBD1; J: TRBJ2-5; size: -; V: TRBV6-1; DNA: TGTGCCAGCAGTGCAAGGACAGGGGGCCAAGAGACCCAGTACTTC; CDR3: CASSARTGGQETQYF
D: TRBD1; J: TRBJ1-1; size: -; V: TRBV19; DNA: TGTGCCAGTAGTATAGAAACAGGGGAAACTGAAGCTTTCTTT; CDR3: CASSIETGETEAFF
D: TRBD1; J: TRBJ1-2; size: once; V: TRBV29-1; DNA: TGCAGCGTAGTACAGGGGGGGGGCTACACCTTC; CDR3: CSVVQGGGYTF
D: TRBD1; J: TRBJ2-5; size: -; V: TRBV10-2; DNA: TGCGCCAGCAGCCTAAGGACAGGGAGTGAGGAGACCCAGTACTTC; CDR3: CASSLRTGSEETQYF
D: -; J: TRBJ2-3; size: -; V: TRBV10-1; DNA: TGCGCCAGCAGGGCCCCAAAGGATACGCAGTATTTT; CDR3: CASRAPKDTQYF
D: -; J: TRBJ1-6; size: -; V: TRBV6-5; DNA: TGTGCCAGCAACCAGGGACACATTCAGAATTCACCCCTCCACTTT; CDR3: CASNQGHIQNSPLHF
D: TRBD1; J: TRBJ1-2; size: large; V: TRBV6-5; DNA: TGTGCCAGCAGAGCCGGGACAGGCGTCTATGGCTACACCTTC; CDR3: CASRAGTGVYGYTF
D: TRBD1; J: TRBJ1-2; size: -; V: TRBV7-2; DNA: TGTGCCAGCAGCTCCTGGACAGGGAACTATGGCTACACCTTC; CDR3: CASSSWTGNYGYTF
D: -; J: TRBJ2-1; size: -; V: TRBV2; DNA: TGTGCCAGCACCCTCTCGCGAATGAGCTCCTACAATGAGCAGTTCTTC; CDR3: CASTLSRMSSYNEQFF
D: -; J: TRBJ2-6; size: -; V: TRBV4-3; DNA: TGCGCCAGCAGCCCTTATAGGGGGACTGGGGCCAACGTCCTGACTTTC; CDR3: CASSPYRGTGANVLTF
D: -; J: TRBJ1-1; size: -; V: TRBV6-1; DNA: TGTGCCAGCAACTATGTCCACCGGTGGGAAGCTTTCTTT; CDR3: CASNYVHRWEAFF
D: TRBD1; J: TRBJ1-1; size: once; V: TRBV10-3; DNA: TGTGCCATCAGTGAGTCCTGGCAGGGGGCGAACACTGAAGCTTTCTTT; CDR3: CAISESWQGANTEAFF
D: -; J: TRBJ2-6; size: -; V: TRBV27; DNA: TGTGCCAGCAGTTTCGCCGGACAGCCCTCTGGGGCCAACGTCCTGACTTTC; CDR3: CASSFAGQPSGANVLTF